Described below is a single T cell receptor (beta chain) sequence and its context. Profiling relied on immunoSEQ multiplex PCR, and the TCRdb table lists in-frame clones only, not all of them. The top ten clones hold 1.4% of a sample with about 1 million clones, about three quarters of them seen once. CDR1 is SGHNT, CDR2 YYREEE, per germline (reference sequence). With 0 bases clipped from V and 2 bases from J, the junction kept 16 bases outside the gene matches. The CDR3 is 19 residues long. This sample was included in a study of shared clonotypes between healthy human individuals. Study details: The plates for each donor numbered three CD4 naive, three CD4 memory, two CD8 naive and one CD8 memory.

Sequencing was performed on memory CD4+ T cells sorted from blood. Subset specified: CD45RA-negative fraction. The TCR originated in a man aged 18 to 35 in good health. The J gene is TRBJ1-2, the V gene TRBV5-4, with TRBD1 matching 7 bases. The CDR3 DNA sequence: TGTGCCAGCAGCTTGGCCGGGGGGACAGTTTTTCCAGGGAACTATGGCTACACCTTC. Its protein product is CASSLAGGTVFPGNYGYTF.